A selection of T cell receptor beta chains follows, all from one sample in a study of blood T cell repertoires in COVID-19. TCRdb's table, derived via immunoSEQ multiplex PCR, lists solely in-frame clones and lacks some. The data show around 10,000 clones, 90% seen once. Sequencing was done on a sample of peripheral blood. All receptors come from a human donor in a cohort sampled during active COVID-19. Each CDR3 is given with its conserved first and last residue. D genes are given only for firm matches. The size entry is marked missing in some rows and otherwise reads once, few, many or a size class.

>.|TRBJ1-6|few|TRBV30
CAWSAQGNSPLHF
TGTGCCTGGAGTGCCCAGGGAAATTCACCCCTCCACTTT
>TRBD1|TRBJ2-7|.|TRBV6-5
CASSYSRTGNYEQYF
TGTGCCAGCAGTTACTCCAGGACAGGCAACTACGAGCAGTACTTC
>TRBD1|TRBJ1-5|.|TRBV3-1/TRBV3-2
CASSQGPVGQVGGQPQHF
TGTGCCAGCAGCCAAGGCCCCGTCGGACAGGTTGGAGGGCAGCCCCAGCATTTT
>.|TRBJ1-1|.|TRBV12-5
CASLRGMNTEAFF
TGTGCTAGCCTTAGGGGAATGAACACTGAAGCTTTCTTT
>.|TRBJ1-1|.|TRBV7-2
CASSLDRANTEAFF
TGTGCCAGCAGCTTAGACAGGGCAAACACTGAAGCTTTCTTT
>.|TRBJ2-6|once|TRBV6-1
CASSEARSGANVLTF
TGTGCCAGCAGTGAAGCGAGATCAGGGGCCAACGTCCTGACTTTC
>TRBD2|TRBJ2-3|.|TRBV5-1
CASSHSTSGARDTQYF
TGCGCCAGCAGCCATTCCACTAGCGGGGCCCGAGATACGCAGTATTTT
>.|TRBJ2-2|.|TRBV7-6
CASNLQGTGELFF
TGTGCCAGCAACCTACAGGGTACCGGGGAGCTGTTTTTT
>.|TRBJ1-1|.|TRBV12-3/TRBV12-4
CASSLTGWAFF
TGTGCCAGCAGTTTAACCGGGTGGGCTTTCTTT
>TRBD1|TRBJ1-2|.|TRBV29-1
CSVGQGYNYGYTF
TGCAGCGTTGGACAGGGATACAACTATGGCTACACCTTC
>.|TRBJ1-4|.|TRBV7-2
CASSHGPGGLNEKLFF
TGTGCCAGCAGCCATGGGCCGGGGGGTCTTAATGAAAAACTGTTTTTT
>.|TRBJ2-3|.|TRBV5-1
CASRSSAGLTDTQYF
TGCGCCAGCAGGAGTTCGGCAGGACTCACAGATACGCAGTATTTT
>TRBD2|TRBJ2-5|.|TRBV7-9
CASSRGTSGGETQYF
TGTGCCAGCAGCAGAGGGACTAGCGGGGGGGAGACCCAGTACTTC
>TRBD1|TRBJ1-2|.|TRBV4-3
CASSQEGTGTLVGGYTF
TGCGCCAGCAGCCAAGAAGGGACAGGGACTTTGGTAGGTGGCTACACCTTC
>TRBD1|TRBJ1-2|.|TRBV12-3/TRBV12-4
CASSFRGREGYTF
TGTGCCAGCAGTTTCAGGGGGCGGGAGGGCTACACCTTC
>TRBD1|TRBJ1-1|.|TRBV5-1
CASSWIQGSAGKAFF
TGCGCCAGCAGCTGGATACAGGGGTCCGCCGGAAAAGCTTTCTTT
>.|TRBJ2-7|.|TRBV29-1
CSAGELYEQYF
TGCAGCGCCGGGGAGCTCTACGAGCAGTACTTC
>TRBD1|TRBJ1-6|.|TRBV5-6
CASSLQTGTRPAPLHF
TGTGCCAGCAGCCTTCAGACAGGGACGAGGCCGGCACCCCTCCACTTT
>TRBD2|TRBJ2-3|.|TRBV3-1/TRBV3-2
CASSPQLAGGSTDTQYF
TGTGCCAGCAGCCCCCAACTAGCGGGGGGGAGCACAGATACGCAGTATTTT
>TRBD1|TRBJ1-5|.|TRBV6-6
CASRTPTGVGQPQHF
TGTGCCAGCAGAACTCCGACAGGGGTGGGGCAGCCCCAGCATTTT
>.|TRBJ1-4|once|TRBV27
CASSLFSVGGANEKLFF
TGTGCCAGCAGTTTATTTTCAGTCGGGGGGGCTAATGAAAAACTGTTTTTT
>.|TRBJ2-1|.|TRBV9
CASSSRRLEPKNEQFF
TGTGCCAGCAGCTCCCGAAGGTTGGAGCCAAAAAATGAGCAGTTCTTC
>TRBD2|TRBJ2-1|.|TRBV7-6
CASSFQAGGEQFF
TGTGCCAGCAGCTTCCAAGCGGGGGGGGAGCAGTTCTTC
>TRBD1|TRBJ2-2|.|TRBV11-2
CASSLDRDGELFF
TGTGCCAGCAGCTTGGACAGGGACGGGGAGCTGTTTTTT
>.|TRBJ2-1|.|TRBV30
CAWTTASAYNEQFF
TGTGCCTGGACTACAGCTTCAGCCTACAATGAGCAGTTCTTC
>.|TRBJ2-5|.|TRBV24-1
CATSDEYQETQYF
TGTGCCACCAGTGACGAGTACCAAGAGACCCAGTACTTC
>.|TRBJ1-6|once|TRBV12-3/TRBV12-4
CASSQRGDSPLHF
TGTGCCAGCAGCCAGCGGGGAGACTCACCCCTCCACTTT
>.|TRBJ1-5|.|TRBV5-8
CASTFPDTNQPQHF
TGTGCCAGCACCTTCCCAGATACCAATCAGCCCCAGCATTTT
>.|TRBJ2-7|.|TRBV10-3
CAISTGGNSYEQYF
TGTGCCATCAGTACCGGGGGTAACTCCTACGAGCAGTACTTC
>TRBD2|TRBJ2-5|.|TRBV6-6
CASSYSRERPETQYF
TGTGCCAGCAGTTACTCGCGGGAGCGGCCGGAGACCCAGTACTTC
>.|TRBJ2-5|.|TRBV15
CATSRAQDYETQYF
TGTGCCACCAGCAGAGCGCAAGACTACGAGACCCAGTACTTC
>TRBD2|TRBJ2-1|.|TRBV24-1
CATKALGTSDEDEQFF
TGTGCCACCAAGGCCCTCGGGACTAGCGATGAGGATGAGCAGTTCTTC
>TRBD1|TRBJ2-1|.|TRBV10-2
CASSEGQGTSDEQFF
TGCGCCAGCAGTGAAGGACAGGGGACTTCGGATGAGCAGTTCTTC
>.|TRBJ2-3|.|TRBV19
CASSTRAVTSTDTQYF
TGTGCCAGTAGTACTAGAGCGGTGACTAGCACAGATACGCAGTATTTT
>.|TRBJ1-2|.|TRBV12-3/TRBV12-4
CASSQTGYGYTF
TGTGCCAGCAGTCAGACAGGCTATGGCTACACCTTC
>TRBD1|TRBJ1-4|.|TRBV5-1
CASSLAGRGRSTNEKLFF
TGCGCCAGCAGCTTGGCCGGCAGGGGGCGATCAACTAATGAAAAACTGTTTTTT
>.|TRBJ1-2|.|TRBV7-2
CASSLPGTTGYTF
TGTGCCAGCAGCCTCCCCGGGACAACTGGCTACACCTTC
>TRBD2|TRBJ2-7|.|TRBV4-3
CASSHSTAGTRSEQYF
TGCGCCAGCAGCCATTCGACCGCCGGGACTAGAAGCGAGCAGTACTTC
>TRBD1|TRBJ1-1|few|TRBV4-2
CASSHLGQGAFGNTEAFF
TGTGCCAGCAGCCACCTCGGACAGGGGGCCTTCGGGAACACTGAAGCTTTCTTT
>TRBD2|TRBJ2-5|.|TRBV9
CASSVGLAGGQETQYF
TGTGCCAGCAGCGTGGGACTAGCGGGGGGCCAAGAGACCCAGTACTTC
>.|TRBJ1-4|.|TRBV11-2
CASRQGLWEKLFF
TGTGCCAGCAGGCAGGGACTCTGGGAAAAACTGTTTTTT
>TRBD1|TRBJ1-3|.|TRBV9
CASSAGTGGTYSGNTIYF
TGTGCCAGCAGCGCCGGGACAGGAGGCACCTACTCTGGAAACACCATATATTTT
>.|TRBJ1-3|.|TRBV5-8
CASSFNSGNTIYF
TGTGCCAGCAGCTTTAACAGCGGAAACACCATATATTTT
>TRBD1|TRBJ1-4|.|TRBV27
CASSSQGQAGEKLFF
TGTGCCAGCAGTTCACAGGGACAGGCGGGGGAAAAACTGTTTTTT
>TRBD1|TRBJ2-7|.|TRBV6-5
CASKPGQASYEQYF
TGTGCCAGCAAACCGGGACAGGCCTCCTACGAGCAGTACTTC
>.|TRBJ1-4|.|TRBV19
CASSIVKNSKEKLFF
TGTGCCAGTAGTATAGTGAAGAACTCTAAAGAAAAACTGTTTTTT
>TRBD2|TRBJ2-3|.|TRBV30
CAWGSGGTDTQYF
TGTGCCTGGGGGAGCGGGGGCACAGATACGCAGTATTTT
>.|TRBJ1-4|.|TRBV11-2
CASSPVGAPNEKLFF
TGTGCCAGCAGCCCCGTGGGGGCACCGAATGAAAAACTGTTTTTT
>.|TRBJ1-1|.|TRBV19
CASSIDSRARAAFF
TGTGCCAGTAGTATAGATTCCAGGGCCCGGGCGGCTTTCTTT
>.|TRBJ2-7|.|TRBV11-2
CASSLGQRISYEQYF
TGTGCCAGCAGCTTAGGACAGCGAATCTCCTACGAGCAGTACTTC
>.|TRBJ2-7|few|TRBV7-4
CASSPITGMSLYEQYF
TGTGCCAGCAGCCCTATAACCGGGATGTCCCTCTACGAGCAGTACTTC